The 11 T cell receptor beta chains listed next were all sequenced from one sample in a study of CD8+CD57+ T cells in acquired aplastic anemia. The study profiled TCR beta VDJ and CDR3 using genomic DNA as template. TCRdb re-called the reads through MiXCR, storing one row per CDR3 protein. Of some 280,000 distinct CDR3 sequences in the sample, around 60% are singletons; the top ten hold 8%. Material for sequencing was sorted CD4+, CD8+, or CD8+CD57+ T cells (not recorded which) from PBMCs. These receptors originate from a human donor with severe aplastic anemia or a healthy control (not recorded which).

The rearrangement links TRBV10-3 to TRBJ1-1; 8 bases match TRBD1. Germline-derived CDR1 and CDR2 are ENHRY and SYGVKD. Losses at the gene ends were 0 bases for V and 11 bases for J; bases not matched to a gene: 5. The CDR3 is 13 amino acids. CDR3 sequence (DNA): TGTGCCATCAGTGAGTCCTTGGGGACAGGCGCTTTCTTT. Residues: CAISESLGTGAFF.

The chain recombines TRBV5-1 with TRBJ2-7; D gene ambiguous. Trimming pared 2 bases from V and 6 bases from J, leaving 9 bases between. The CDR3 covers 12 residues. The germline V gene encodes CDR1 SGHRS and CDR2 YFSETQ. Here the CDR3 DNA reads TGCGCCAGCAGCTTACCAAGCTGCGAGCAGTACTTC. Protein product: CASSLPSCEQYF.

This clonotype was seen once. Its ends do not fully match the called genes, so a read error is possible. V gene TRBV19 combines with J gene TRBJ1-5, with a weak D call TRBD1 (6 bases). Germline CDR1 reads LNHDA; CDR2 reads SQIVND (reference sequence). The CDR3 runs 15 residues. CDR3 sequence: CTSSIRRGSNQPQHF. The CDR3 DNA sequence: TGTACCAGTAGTATTCGCAGGGGTAGCAATCAGCCCCAGCATTTT.

This clonotype was counted between two and nine times. V is TRBV20-1 and J is TRBJ2-5; 11 nucleotides agree with TRBD2. The CDR3 totals 16 residues. The germline gives CDR1 DFQATT, CDR2 SNEGSKA (reference sequence). Unmatched junction bases numbered 8, after V lost 0 bases and J lost 5 bases. As DNA, the CDR3 is TGCAGTGCTAGAGACCCGGCTAGCGGGGGGTATGAGACCCAGTACTTC. It codes for CSARDPASGGYETQYF.

This clonotype was seen ten or more times. The CDR3 reads CASSQDTVTGNTIYF. The CDR3 bases are TGTGCCAGCAGCCAAGATACAGTCACTGGAAACACCATATATTTT. The genes are TRBV3-1 and TRBJ1-3; D is uncertain. The CDR3 contains 15 residues. From germline, CDR1 is LGHDT and CDR2 YNNKEL (reference sequence). With 0 bases removed from V and 2 bases from J, the gap between germline ends came to 8 bases.

This sequence joins TRBV9 and TRBJ2-5, with 11 positions matching TRBD2. V lost 5 bases to trimming and J lost 3 bases; unmatched junction nucleotides: 9. The CDR3 extends over 16 amino acids. The germline V gene has CDR1 SGDLS and CDR2 YYNGEE. The CDR3 is CASSNLAGGPKETQYF. The CDR3 region has the DNA TGTGCCAGCAGTAATCTAGCGGGAGGCCCCAAAGAGACCCAGTACTTC. The full variable domain, completed using reference TRBV9 and TRBJ2-5, is DSGVTQTPKHLITATGQRVTLRCSPRSGDLSVYWYQQSLDQGLQFLIQYYNGEERAKGNILERFSAQQFPDLHSELNLSSLELGDSALYFCASSNLAGGPKETQYFGPGTRLLVL.

This chain links TRBV4-3 with TRBJ2-7; possible D gene TRBD2, 5 bases. This CDR3 contains 16 residues. V lost 0 bases and J 2 bases, leaving 14 bases between the germline ends. Per the germline V gene, CDR1 is LGHNA and CDR2 is YSLEER. CDR3 DNA: TGCGCCAGCAGCCAAGATAAGGCGGGCAGGACCTACGAGCAGTACTTC. This encodes CASSQDKAGRTYEQYF.

This clonotype showed up just a few times. This chain joins TRBV12-5 and TRBJ2-3, with 10 positions matching TRBD2. The germline gives CDR1 LGHNT, CDR2 FRNRAP. V lost 7 bases and J lost 4; bases outside the gene matches: 11. This CDR3 contains 16 residues. The CDR3 protein is CASAGTSGGAADTQYF. In nucleotides, the CDR3 is TGTGCTAGTGCGGGGACCAGCGGGGGGGCCGCAGATACGCAGTATTTT.

The chain links TRBV7-8 to TRBJ1-2, with D tentatively TRBD1 (6 bases). The germline CDR1 and CDR2 sequences are SGHVS and FQNEAQ. This CDR3 comprises 15 residues. V was trimmed by 0 bases and J by 5 bases, leaving 13 bases between them. CDR3 residues: CASSLARDTAYGYTF. As DNA, the CDR3 is TGTGCCAGCAGCTTAGCCCGGGACACGGCTTATGGCTACACCTTC.

This clonotype was picked up one time. The CDR3 sequence: CASRVTSGVDEQYF. CDR3 sequence (DNA): TGCGCCAGCAGGGTGACTAGCGGGGTTGACGAGCAGTACTTC. This rearrangement joins TRBV5-1 to TRBJ2-7; the match to TRBD2 covers 11 bases. This CDR3 has 14 amino acids. V gave up 5 bases and J gave up 5 bases; unmatched junction bases: 6. In germline, CDR1 is SGHRS, CDR2 YFSETQ.

The V gene is TRBV7-8, the J gene TRBJ1-2, with TRBD1 identical over 7 bases. Germline V gives CDR1 SGHVS, CDR2 FQNEAQ. The CDR3 loop spans 14 amino acids. The trim removed 4 bases at V and 5 bases at J, leaving 7 bases unmatched. This CDR3 reads CASSSNRGEYGYTF. DNA for the CDR3: TGTGCCAGCAGCTCGAACAGGGGAGAGTATGGCTACACCTTC. Looking up the rest from reference TRBV7-8 and TRBJ1-2 gives the full variable domain: GAGVSQSPRYKVAKRGQDVALRCDPISGHVSLFWYQQALGQGPEFLTYFQNEAQLDKSGLPSDRFFAERPEGSVSTLKIQRTQQEDSAVYLCASSSNRGEYGYTFGSGTRLTVV.